Sequencing of this TCR beta chain was carried out in a study of T cells after yellow fever vaccination. Study as a whole: Preparation of the low-cell-number fractions used SMART-Seq v4 Ultra Low Input. Study results and limitations: A minor fraction of clonotypes spanned both CD4 and CD8 compartments. Repertoires sorted by FACS could include abundant clonotypes that are contaminants from the bulk population.

The count of this clonotype is one. Its antigen is still unknown. Production of TCR cDNA was by 5'RACE template switching, which also added a universal primer site and UMIs. Using its own MiXCR run on the 5' RACE reads, TCRdb lists one record per CDR3 protein. The table has about 550,000 distinct CDR3 sequences, 15% to 20% seen once. Trimming took off 5 bases at V and 2 bases at J, with 13 bases between the two ends. The CDR3 totals 14 residues. The germline gives CDR1 SGHVS, CDR2 FNYEAQ. The clonotype was recovered from a young man who received the YFV17D yellow fever vaccine. The V gene is TRBV7-6, the J gene TRBJ2-7; D is unresolved. The sample in question was PBMCs, obtained 15 days after the yellow fever booster vaccination. The CDR3 region has the DNA TGTGCCAGCAGCCTTGGACCGGCCGCCTACGAGCAGTACTTC. Its protein product is CASSLGPAAYEQYF.